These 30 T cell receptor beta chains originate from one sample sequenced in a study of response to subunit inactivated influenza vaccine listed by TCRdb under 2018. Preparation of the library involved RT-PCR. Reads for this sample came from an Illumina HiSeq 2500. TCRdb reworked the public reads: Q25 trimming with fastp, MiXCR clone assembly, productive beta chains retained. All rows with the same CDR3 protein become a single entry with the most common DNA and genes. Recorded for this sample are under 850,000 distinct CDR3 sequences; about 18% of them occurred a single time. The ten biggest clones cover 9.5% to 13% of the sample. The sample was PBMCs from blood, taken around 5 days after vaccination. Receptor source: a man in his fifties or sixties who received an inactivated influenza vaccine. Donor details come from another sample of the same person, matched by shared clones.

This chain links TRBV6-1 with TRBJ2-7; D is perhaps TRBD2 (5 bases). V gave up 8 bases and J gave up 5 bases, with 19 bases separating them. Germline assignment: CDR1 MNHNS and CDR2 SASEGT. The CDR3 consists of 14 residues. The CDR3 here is CASAEGSLNHEQYF. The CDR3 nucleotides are TGTGCCAGCGCCGAGGGTAGCCTTAATCACGAGCAGTACTTC.

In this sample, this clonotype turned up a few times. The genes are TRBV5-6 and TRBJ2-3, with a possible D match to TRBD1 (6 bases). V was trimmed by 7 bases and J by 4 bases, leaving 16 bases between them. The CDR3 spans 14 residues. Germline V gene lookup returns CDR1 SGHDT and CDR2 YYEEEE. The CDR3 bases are TGTGCCAGCCATCAAAGAGAGGGGGCAGATACGCAGTATTTT. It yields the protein CASHQREGADTQYF.

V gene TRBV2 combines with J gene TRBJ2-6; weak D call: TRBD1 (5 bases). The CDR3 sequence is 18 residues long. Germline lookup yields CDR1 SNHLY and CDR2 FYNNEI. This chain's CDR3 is CTLRDGWFRGSGANVLTF. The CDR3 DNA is TGTACCCTCAGGGATGGCTGGTTCCGAGGCTCTGGGGCCAACGTCCTGACTTTC. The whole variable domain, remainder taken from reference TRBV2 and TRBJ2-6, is EPEVTQTPSHQVTQMGQEVILRCVPISNHLYFYWYRQILGQKVEFLVSFYNNEISEKSEIFDDQFSVERPDGSNFTLKIRSTKLEDSAMYFCTLRDGWFRGSGANVLTFGAGSRLTVL.

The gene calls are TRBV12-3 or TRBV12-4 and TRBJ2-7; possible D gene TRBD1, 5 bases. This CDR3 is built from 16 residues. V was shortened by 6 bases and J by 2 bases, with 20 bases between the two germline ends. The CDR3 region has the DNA TGTGCCAGCAGCCCATCCCCTCTTTTAGGGGCCTACGAGCAGTACTTC. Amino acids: CASSPSPLLGAYEQYF.

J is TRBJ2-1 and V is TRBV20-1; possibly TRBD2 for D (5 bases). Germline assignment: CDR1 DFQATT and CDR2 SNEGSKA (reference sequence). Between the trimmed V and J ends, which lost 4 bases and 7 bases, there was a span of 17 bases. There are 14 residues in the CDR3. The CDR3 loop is CSATRPSGENEQFF. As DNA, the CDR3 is TGCAGTGCTACCAGGCCAAGCGGTGAGAATGAGCAGTTCTTC.

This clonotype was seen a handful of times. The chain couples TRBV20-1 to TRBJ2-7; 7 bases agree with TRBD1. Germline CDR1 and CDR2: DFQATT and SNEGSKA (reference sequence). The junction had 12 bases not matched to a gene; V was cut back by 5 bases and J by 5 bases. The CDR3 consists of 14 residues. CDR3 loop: CSAPDRTLFNEQYF. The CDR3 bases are TGCAGTGCTCCGGACAGGACTTTATTCAACGAGCAGTACTTC.

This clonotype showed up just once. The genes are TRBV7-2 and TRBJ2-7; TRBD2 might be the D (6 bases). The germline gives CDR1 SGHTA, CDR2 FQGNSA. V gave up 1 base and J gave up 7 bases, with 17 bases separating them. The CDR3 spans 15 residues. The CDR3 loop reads CASSLVSTGRGEQYF. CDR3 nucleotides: TGTGCCAGCAGCTTAGTTTCGACTGGCCGGGGGGAGCAGTACTTC. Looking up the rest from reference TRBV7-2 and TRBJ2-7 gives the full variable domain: GAGVSQSPSNKVTEKGKDVELRCDPISGHTALYWYRQSLGQGLEFLIYFQGNSAPDKSGLPSDRFSAERTGGSVSTLTIQRTQQEDSAVYLCASSLVSTGRGEQYFGPGTRLTVT.

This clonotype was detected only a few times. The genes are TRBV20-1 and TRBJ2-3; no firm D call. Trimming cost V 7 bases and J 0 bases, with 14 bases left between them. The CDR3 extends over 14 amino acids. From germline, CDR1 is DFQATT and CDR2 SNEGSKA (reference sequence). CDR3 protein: CSVRPPTSTDTQYF. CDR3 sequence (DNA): TGCAGTGTCAGACCCCCGACTAGCACAGATACGCAGTATTTT.

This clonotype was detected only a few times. The CDR3 sequence is CASSQLISGGEVYNEQFF. CDR3 nucleotide sequence: TGTGCCAGCAGCCAACTCATTAGCGGGGGCGAAGTCTACAATGAGCAGTTCTTC. The chain couples TRBV4-2 to TRBJ2-1; TRBD2 agrees at 9 bases. The length of the CDR3 is 18 residues. Germline V gives CDR1 LGHNA, CDR2 YNFKEQ. The ends lost 2 bases at V and 3 bases at J; junction bases unmatched: 11.

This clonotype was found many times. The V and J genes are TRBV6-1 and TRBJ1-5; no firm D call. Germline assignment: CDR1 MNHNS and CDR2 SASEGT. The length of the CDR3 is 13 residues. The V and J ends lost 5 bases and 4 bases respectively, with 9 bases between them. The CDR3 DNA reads TGTGCCAGCAGTAAATCACAGAATCAGCCCCAGCATTTT. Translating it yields CASSKSQNQPQHF.

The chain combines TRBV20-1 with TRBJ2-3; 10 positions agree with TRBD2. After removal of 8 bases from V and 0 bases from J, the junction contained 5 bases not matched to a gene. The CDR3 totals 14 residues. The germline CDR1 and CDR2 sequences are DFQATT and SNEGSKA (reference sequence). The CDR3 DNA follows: TGCAGTAAAAGCGGGAGGGCGAGCACAGATACGCAGTATTTT. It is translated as CSKSGRASTDTQYF.

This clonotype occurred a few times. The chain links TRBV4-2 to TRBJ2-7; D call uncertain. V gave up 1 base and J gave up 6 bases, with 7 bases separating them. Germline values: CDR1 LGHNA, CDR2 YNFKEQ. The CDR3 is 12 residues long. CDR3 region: CASSQGRSEQYF. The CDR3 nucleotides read TGTGCCAGCAGCCAAGGGCGGAGCGAGCAGTACTTC.

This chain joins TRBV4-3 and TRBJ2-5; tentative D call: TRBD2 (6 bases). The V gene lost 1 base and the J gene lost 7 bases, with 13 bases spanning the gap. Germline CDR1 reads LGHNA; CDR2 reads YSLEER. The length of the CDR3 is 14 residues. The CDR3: CASSQVRPGGTQYF. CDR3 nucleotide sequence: TGCGCCAGCAGCCAAGTCCGACCCGGGGGGACCCAGTACTTC.

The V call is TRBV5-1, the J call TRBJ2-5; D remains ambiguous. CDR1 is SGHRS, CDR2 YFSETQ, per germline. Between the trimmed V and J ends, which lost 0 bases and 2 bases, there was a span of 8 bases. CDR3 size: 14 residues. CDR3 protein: CASSLVQVQETQYF. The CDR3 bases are TGCGCCAGCAGCTTGGTTCAAGTACAAGAGACCCAGTACTTC. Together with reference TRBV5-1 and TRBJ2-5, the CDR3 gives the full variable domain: KAGVTQTPRYLIKTRGQQVTLSCSPISGHRSVSWYQQTPGQGLQFLFEYFSETQRNKGNFPGRFSGRQFSNSRSEMNVSTLELGDSALYLCASSLVQVQETQYFGPGTRLLVL.

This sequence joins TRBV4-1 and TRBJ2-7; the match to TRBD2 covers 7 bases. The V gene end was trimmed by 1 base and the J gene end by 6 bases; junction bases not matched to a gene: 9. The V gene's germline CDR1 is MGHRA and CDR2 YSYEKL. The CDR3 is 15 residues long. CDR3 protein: CASSQGELAITEQYF. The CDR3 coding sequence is TGCGCCAGCAGCCAAGGGGAACTAGCGATCACCGAGCAGTACTTC.

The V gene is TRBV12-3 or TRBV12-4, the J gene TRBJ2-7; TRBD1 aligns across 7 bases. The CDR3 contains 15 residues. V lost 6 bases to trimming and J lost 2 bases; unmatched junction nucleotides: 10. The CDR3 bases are TGTGCCAGCAGCGACAGGGCTATTTCCCCCTACGAGCAGTACTTC. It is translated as CASSDRAISPYEQYF.

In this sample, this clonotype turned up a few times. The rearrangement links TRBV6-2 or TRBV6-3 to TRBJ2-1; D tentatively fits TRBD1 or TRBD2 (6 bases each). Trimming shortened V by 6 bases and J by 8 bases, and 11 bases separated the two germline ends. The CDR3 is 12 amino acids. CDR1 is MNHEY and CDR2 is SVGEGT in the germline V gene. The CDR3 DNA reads TGTGCCAGCAGGAGGGGGGTAGATGAGCAGTTCTTC. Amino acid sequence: CASRRGVDEQFF.

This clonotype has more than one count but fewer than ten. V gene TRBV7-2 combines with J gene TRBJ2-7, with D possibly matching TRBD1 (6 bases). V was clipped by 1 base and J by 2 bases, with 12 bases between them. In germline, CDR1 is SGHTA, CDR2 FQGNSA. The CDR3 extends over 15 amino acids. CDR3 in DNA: TGTGCCAGCAGCTTAGGGCACAGGGCCCCCTACGAGCAGTACTTC. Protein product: CASSLGHRAPYEQYF.

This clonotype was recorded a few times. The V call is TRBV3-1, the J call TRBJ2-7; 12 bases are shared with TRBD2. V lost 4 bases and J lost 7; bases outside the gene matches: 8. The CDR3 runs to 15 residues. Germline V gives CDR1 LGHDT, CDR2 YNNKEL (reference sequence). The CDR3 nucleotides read TGTGCCAGCAGCCTCTTCCTAGCGGGAGGGGGTGAGCAGTACTTC. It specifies CASSLFLAGGGEQYF.

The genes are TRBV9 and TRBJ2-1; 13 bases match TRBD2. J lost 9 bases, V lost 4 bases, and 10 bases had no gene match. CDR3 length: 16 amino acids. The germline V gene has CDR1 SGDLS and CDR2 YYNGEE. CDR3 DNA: TGTGCCAGCAGCCCCCAACTAGCGGGGGGGCAGGGTGAGCAGTTCTTC. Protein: CASSPQLAGGQGEQFF.

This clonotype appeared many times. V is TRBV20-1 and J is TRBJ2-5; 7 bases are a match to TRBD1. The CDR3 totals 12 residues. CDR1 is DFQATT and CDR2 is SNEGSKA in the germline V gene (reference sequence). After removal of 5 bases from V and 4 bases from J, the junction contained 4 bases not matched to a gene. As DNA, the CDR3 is TGCAGTGCTTCGGGACAGCTAGAGACCCAGTACTTC. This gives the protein CSASGQLETQYF.

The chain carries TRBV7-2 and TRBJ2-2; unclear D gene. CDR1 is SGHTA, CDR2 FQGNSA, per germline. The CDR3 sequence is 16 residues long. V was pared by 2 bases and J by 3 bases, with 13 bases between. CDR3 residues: CASSLTWSIYTGELFF. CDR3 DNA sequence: TGTGCCAGCAGCTTAACGTGGAGCATCTACACCGGGGAGCTGTTTTTT. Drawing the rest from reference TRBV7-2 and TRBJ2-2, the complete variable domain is GAGVSQSPSNKVTEKGKDVELRCDPISGHTALYWYRQSLGQGLEFLIYFQGNSAPDKSGLPSDRFSAERTGGSVSTLTIQRTQQEDSAVYLCASSLTWSIYTGELFFGEGSRLTVL.

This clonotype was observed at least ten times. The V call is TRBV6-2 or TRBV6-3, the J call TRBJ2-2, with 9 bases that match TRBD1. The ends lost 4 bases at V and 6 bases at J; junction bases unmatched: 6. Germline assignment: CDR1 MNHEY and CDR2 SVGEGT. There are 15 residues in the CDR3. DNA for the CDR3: TGTGCCAGCAGTTCCGGGACAGGGATCTCCGGGGAGCTGTTTTTT. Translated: CASSSGTGISGELFF.

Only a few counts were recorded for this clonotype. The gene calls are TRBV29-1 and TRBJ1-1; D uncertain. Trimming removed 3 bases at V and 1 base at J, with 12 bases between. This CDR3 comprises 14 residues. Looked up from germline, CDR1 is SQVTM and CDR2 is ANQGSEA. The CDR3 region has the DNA TGCAGCGTTGAGTGGAGACTGAGGAACACTGAAGCTTTCTTT. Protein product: CSVEWRLRNTEAFF.

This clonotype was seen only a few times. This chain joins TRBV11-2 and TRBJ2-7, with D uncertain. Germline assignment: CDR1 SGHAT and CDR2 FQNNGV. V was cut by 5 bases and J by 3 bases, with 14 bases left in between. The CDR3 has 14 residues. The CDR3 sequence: CASSLPPLLYEQYF. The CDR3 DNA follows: TGTGCCAGCAGCCTCCCCCCCCTGCTCTACGAGCAGTACTTC.

The CDR3 DNA reads as TGTGCCAGCAGGCCAGGGACAGTTCAAGAGACCCAGTACTTC. Translation gives CASRPGTVQETQYF. J is TRBJ2-5 and V is TRBV6-4, with TRBD1 identical over 7 bases. The CDR3 loop spans 14 amino acids. Germline V gene sequence: CDR1 MRHNA, CDR2 SNTAGT. J lost 2 bases, V lost 6 bases, and 6 bases had no gene match.

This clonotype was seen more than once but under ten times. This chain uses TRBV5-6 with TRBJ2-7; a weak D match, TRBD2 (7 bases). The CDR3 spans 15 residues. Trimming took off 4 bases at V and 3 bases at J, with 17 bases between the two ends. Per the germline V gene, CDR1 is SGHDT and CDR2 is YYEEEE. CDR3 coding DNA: TGTGCCAGCAGCAGTCGGGGGGCACTCTACTACGAGCAGTACTTC. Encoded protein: CASSSRGALYYEQYF.

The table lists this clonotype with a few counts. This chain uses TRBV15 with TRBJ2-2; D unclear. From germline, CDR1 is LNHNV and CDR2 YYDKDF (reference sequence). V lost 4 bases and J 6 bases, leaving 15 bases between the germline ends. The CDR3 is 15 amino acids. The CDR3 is CATSTKVVGSGELFF. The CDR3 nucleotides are TGTGCCACCAGCACGAAAGTAGTTGGTTCCGGGGAGCTGTTTTTT.

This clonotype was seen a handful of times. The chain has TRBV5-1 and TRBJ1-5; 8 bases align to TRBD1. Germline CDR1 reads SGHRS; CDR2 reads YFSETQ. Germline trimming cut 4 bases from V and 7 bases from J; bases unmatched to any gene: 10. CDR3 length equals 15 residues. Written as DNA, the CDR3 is TGCGCCAGCAGCACGGGGACAGGCTACGCGCAGCCCCAGCATTTT. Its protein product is CASSTGTGYAQPQHF.

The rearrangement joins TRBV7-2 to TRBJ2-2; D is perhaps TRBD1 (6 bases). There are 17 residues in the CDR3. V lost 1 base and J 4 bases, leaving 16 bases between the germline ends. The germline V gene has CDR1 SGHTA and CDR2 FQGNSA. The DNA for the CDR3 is TGTGCCAGCAGCTTAGTGGGGACGGCAGGGGTCACCGGGGAGCTGTTTTTT. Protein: CASSLVGTAGVTGELFF.